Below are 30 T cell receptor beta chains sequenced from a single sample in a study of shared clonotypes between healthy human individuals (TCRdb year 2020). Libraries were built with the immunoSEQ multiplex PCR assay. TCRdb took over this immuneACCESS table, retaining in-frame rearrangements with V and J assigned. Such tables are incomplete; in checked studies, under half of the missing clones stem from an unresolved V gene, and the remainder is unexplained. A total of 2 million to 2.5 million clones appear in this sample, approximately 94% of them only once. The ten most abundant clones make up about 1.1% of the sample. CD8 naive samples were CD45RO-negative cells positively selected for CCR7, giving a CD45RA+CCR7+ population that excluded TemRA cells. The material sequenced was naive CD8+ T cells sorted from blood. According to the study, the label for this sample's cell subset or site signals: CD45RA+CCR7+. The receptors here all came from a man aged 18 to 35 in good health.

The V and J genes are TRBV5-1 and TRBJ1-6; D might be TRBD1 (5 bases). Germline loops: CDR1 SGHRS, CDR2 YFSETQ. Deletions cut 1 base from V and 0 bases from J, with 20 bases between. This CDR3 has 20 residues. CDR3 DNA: TGCGCCAGCAGCTTGCCGGGACCGAATTGGCCCCTCTCCTATAATTCACCCCTCCACTTT. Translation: CASSLPGPNWPLSYNSPLHF.

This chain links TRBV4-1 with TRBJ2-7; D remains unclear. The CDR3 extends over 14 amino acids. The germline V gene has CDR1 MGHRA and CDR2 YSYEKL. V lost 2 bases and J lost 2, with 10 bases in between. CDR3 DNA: TGCGCCAGCAGCCAATTTGGCGGAACCTACGAGCAGTACTTC. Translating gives CASSQFGGTYEQYF.

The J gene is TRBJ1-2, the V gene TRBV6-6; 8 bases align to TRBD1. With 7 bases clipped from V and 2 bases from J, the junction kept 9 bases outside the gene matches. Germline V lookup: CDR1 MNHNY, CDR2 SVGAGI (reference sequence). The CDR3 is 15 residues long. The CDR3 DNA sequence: TGTGCCAGCACCCAGGACAGGGTGGGGAACTATGGCTACACCTTC. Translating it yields CASTQDRVGNYGYTF.

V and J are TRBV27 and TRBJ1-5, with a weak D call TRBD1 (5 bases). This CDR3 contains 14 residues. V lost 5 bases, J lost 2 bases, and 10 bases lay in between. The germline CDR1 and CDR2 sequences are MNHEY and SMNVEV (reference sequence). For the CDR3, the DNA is TGTGCCAGCAGTATAGGAGGGGGCAATCAGCCCCAGCATTTT. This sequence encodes CASSIGGGNQPQHF.

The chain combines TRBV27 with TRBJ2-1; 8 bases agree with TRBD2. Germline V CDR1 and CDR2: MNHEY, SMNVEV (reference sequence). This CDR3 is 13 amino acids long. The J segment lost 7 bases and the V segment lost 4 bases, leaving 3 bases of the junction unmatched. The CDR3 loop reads CASSSASGNEQFF. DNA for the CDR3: TGTGCCAGCAGTTCGGCTAGCGGGAATGAGCAGTTCTTC.

CDR3 protein: CSAHQGAEAFF. The CDR3 DNA reads TGCAGTGCTCATCAGGGGGCTGAAGCTTTCTTT. This chain links TRBV20-1 with TRBJ1-1, with 7 bases that match TRBD1. Germline V gene data show CDR1 as DFQATT and CDR2 as SNEGSKA (reference sequence). The CDR3 is made up of 11 amino acids. V was clipped by 5 bases and J by 6 bases; unmatched bases: 3.

This chain's CDR3 is CASSPHGGDGGEQFF. CDR3 coding DNA: TGTGCCAGCAGCCCCCATGGTGGGGATGGAGGTGAGCAGTTCTTC. The chain has TRBV9 and TRBJ2-1, with D possibly being TRBD2 (5 bases). Germline loops: CDR1 SGDLS, CDR2 YYNGEE. Trimming took 4 bases from V and 9 from J, leaving 20 bases between them. The CDR3 extends over 15 amino acids.

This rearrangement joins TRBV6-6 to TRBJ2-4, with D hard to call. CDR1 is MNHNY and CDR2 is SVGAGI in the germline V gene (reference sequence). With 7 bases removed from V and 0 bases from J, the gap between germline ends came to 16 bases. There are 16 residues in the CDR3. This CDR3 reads CASNPHSELAKNIQYF. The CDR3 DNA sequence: TGTGCCAGCAATCCCCATTCGGAACTAGCCAAAAACATTCAGTACTTC.

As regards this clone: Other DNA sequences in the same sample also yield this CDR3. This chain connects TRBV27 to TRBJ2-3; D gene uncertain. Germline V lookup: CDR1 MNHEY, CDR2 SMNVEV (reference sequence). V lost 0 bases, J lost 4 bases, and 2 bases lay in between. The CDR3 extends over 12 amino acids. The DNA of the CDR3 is TGTGCCAGCAGTTTATCCCCAGATACGCAGTATTTT. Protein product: CASSLSPDTQYF.

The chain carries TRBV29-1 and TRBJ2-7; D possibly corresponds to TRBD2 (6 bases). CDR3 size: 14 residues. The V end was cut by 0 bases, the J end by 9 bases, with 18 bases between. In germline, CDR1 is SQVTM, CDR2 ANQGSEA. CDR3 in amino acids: CSVEDLGGPEGQYF. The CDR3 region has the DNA TGCAGCGTTGAAGATCTTGGCGGGCCGGAGGGGCAGTACTTC.

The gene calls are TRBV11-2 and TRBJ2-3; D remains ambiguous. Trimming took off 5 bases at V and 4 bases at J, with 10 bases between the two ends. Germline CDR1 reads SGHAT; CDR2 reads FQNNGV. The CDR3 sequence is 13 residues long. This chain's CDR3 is CASSANLADTQYF. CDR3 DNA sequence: TGTGCCAGCAGCGCCAATCTGGCAGATACGCAGTATTTT.

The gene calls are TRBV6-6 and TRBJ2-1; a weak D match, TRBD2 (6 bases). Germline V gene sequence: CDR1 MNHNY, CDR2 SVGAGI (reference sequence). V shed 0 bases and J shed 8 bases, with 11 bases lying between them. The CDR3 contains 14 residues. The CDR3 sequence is CASSYSGTSHEQFF. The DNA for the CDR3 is TGTGCCAGCAGTTACTCGGGGACTTCCCATGAGCAGTTCTTC.

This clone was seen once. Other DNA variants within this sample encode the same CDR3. The CDR3 loop is CASSYSLGETQYF. DNA for the CDR3: TGTGCCAGCAGTTACTCGCTCGGAGAGACCCAGTACTTC. The rearrangement joins TRBV6-5 to TRBJ2-5; D is uncertain. Trimming removed 0 bases from V and 4 bases from J, with 6 bases in between. This CDR3 comprises 13 residues. Germline V gene sequence: CDR1 MNHEY, CDR2 SVGAGI.

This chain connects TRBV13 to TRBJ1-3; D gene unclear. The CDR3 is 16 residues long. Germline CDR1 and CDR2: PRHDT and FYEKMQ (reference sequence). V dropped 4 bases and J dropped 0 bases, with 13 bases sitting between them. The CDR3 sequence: CASSSPGDPSGNTIYF. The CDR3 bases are TGTGCCAGCAGCTCCCCTGGGGATCCCTCTGGAAACACCATATATTTT.

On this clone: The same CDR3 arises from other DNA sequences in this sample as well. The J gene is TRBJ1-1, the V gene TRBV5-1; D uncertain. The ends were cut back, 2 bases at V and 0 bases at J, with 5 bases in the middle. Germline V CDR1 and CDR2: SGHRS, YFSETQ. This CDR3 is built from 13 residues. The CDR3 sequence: CASSLDLNTEAFF. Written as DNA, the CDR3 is TGCGCCAGCAGCTTAGACTTGAACACTGAAGCTTTCTTT.

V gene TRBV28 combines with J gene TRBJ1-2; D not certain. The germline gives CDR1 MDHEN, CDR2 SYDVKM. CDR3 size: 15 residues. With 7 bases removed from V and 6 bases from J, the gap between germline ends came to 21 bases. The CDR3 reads CASTLGPYGMDGYTF. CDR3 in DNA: TGTGCCAGCACACTAGGCCCCTACGGGATGGATGGCTACACCTTC.

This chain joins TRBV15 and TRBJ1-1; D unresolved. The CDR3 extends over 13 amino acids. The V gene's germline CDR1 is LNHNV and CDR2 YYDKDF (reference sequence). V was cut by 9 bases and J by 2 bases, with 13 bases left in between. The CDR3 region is CATTPTGNTEAFF. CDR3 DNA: TGTGCCACAACCCCGACGGGCAACACTGAAGCTTTCTTT.

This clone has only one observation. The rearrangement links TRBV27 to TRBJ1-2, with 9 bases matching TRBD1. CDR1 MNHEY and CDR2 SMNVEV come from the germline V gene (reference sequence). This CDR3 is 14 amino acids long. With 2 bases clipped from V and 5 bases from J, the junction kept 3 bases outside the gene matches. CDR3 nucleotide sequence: TGTGCCAGCAGTTTAACAGGGGGCAGGTATGGCTACACCTTC. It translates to CASSLTGGRYGYTF.

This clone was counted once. The CDR3 is CASSHNSGGAPEQFF. The CDR3 DNA sequence: TGCGCCAGCAGCCATAATAGCGGGGGGGCTCCTGAGCAGTTCTTC. The genes are TRBV4-1 and TRBJ2-1; the match to TRBD2 covers 11 bases. V trimming: 3 bases; J trimming: 9 bases; junction bases outside the gene matches: 7. The germline V gene encodes CDR1 MGHRA and CDR2 YSYEKL. The CDR3 consists of 15 residues.

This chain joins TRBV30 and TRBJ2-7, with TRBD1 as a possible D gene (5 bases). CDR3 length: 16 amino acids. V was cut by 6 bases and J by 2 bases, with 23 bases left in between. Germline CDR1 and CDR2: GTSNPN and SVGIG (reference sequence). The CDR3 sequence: CACQYPPVGQTYEQYF. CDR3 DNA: TGTGCCTGCCAATACCCCCCTGTGGGGCAGACCTACGAGCAGTACTTC.

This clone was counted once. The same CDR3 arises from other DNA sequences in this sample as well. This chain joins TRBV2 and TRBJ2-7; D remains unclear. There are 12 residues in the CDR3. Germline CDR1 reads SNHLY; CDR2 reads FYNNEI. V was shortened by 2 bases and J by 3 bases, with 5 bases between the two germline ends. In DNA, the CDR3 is TGTGCCAGCAGTGAATCCCGCTACGAGCAGTACTTC. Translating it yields CASSESRYEQYF.

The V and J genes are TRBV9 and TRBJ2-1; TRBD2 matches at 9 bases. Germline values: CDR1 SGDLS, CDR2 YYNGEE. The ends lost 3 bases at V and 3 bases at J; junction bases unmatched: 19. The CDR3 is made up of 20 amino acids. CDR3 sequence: CASSAPLVPAGGPGYNEQFF. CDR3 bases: TGTGCCAGCAGCGCCCCCCTCGTCCCTGCGGGAGGGCCCGGCTACAATGAGCAGTTCTTC.

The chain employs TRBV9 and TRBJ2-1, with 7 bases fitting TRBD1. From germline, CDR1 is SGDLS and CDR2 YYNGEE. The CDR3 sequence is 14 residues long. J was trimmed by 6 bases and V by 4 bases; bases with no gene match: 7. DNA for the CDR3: TGTGCCAGCAGCCCGACCGCAGGGGGCAATGAGCAGTTCTTC. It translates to CASSPTAGGNEQFF.

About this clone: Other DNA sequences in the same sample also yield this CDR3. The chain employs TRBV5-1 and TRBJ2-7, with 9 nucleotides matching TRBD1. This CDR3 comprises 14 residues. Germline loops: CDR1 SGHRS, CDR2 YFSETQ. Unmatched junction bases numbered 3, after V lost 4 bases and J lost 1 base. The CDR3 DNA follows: TGCGCCAGCAGCCCCGGGACAGGGTCCTACGAGCAGTACTTC. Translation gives CASSPGTGSYEQYF.

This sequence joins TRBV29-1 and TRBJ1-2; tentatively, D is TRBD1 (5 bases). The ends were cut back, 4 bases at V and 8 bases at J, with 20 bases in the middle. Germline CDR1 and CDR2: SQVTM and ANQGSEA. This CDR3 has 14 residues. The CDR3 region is CSVATDSPFGGYTF. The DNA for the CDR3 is TGCAGCGTTGCCACAGACAGCCCCTTTGGCGGCTACACCTTC.

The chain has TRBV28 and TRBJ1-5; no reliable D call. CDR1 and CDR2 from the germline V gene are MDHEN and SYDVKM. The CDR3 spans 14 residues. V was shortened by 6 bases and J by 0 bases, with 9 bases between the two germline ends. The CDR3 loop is CASRQDGSNQPQHF. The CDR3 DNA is TGTGCCAGCAGGCAGGACGGTAGCAATCAGCCCCAGCATTTT.

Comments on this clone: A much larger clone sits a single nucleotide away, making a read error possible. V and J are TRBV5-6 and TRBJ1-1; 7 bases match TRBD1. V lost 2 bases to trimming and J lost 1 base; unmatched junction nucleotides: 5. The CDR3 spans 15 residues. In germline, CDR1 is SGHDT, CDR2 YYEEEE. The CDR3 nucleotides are TGTGCCAGCAGCTTAGGGGACAGTGGGAACACTGAAGCTTTCTTT. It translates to CASSLGDSGNTEAFF.

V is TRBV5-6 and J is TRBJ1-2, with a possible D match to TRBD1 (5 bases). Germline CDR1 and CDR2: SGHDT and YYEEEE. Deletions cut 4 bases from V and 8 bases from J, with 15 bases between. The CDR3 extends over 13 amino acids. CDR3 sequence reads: CASSVGAGLGYTF. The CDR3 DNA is TGTGCCAGCAGCGTAGGGGCGGGGCTCGGCTACACCTTC.

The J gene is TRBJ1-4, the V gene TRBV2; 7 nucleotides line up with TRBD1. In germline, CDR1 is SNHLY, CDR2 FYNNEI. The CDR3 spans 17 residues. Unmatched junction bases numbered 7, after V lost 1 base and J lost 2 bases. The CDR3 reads CASSEDRGVVTNEKLFF. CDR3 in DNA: TGTGCCAGCAGTGAAGACAGGGGAGTAGTGACTAATGAAAAACTGTTTTTT.

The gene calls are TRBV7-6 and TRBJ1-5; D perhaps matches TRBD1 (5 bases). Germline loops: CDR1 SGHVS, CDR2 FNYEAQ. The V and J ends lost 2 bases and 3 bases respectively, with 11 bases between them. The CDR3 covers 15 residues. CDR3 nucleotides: TGTGCCAGCAGCTTACAAGACAGCGCCAATCAGCCCCAGCATTTT. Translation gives CASSLQDSANQPQHF.